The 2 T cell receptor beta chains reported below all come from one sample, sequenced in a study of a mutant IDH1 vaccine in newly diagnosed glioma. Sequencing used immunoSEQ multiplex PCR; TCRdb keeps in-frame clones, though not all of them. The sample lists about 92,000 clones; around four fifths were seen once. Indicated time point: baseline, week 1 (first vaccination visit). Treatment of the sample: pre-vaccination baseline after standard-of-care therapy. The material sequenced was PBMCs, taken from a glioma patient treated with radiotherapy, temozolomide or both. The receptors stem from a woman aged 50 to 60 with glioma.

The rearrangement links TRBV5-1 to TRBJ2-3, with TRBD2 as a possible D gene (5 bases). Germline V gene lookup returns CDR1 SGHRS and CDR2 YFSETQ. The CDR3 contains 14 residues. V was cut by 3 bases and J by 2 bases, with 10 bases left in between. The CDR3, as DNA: TGCGCCAGCAGCTCCGGGGTCGTCACAGATACGCAGTATTTT. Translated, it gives CASSSGVVTDTQYF.

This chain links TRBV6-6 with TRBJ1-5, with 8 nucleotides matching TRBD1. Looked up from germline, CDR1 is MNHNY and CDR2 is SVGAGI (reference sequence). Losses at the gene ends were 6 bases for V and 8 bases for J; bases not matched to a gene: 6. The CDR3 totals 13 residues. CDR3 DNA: TGTGCCAGCAGCGGACAGGGACTGGAGCCCCAGCATTTT. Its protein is CASSGQGLEPQHF.